This is a list of T cell receptor beta chains from one sample in a study of OX40 agonist ivuxolimab in advanced cancers. The protocol was immunoSEQ multiplex PCR, while the TCRdb copy is restricted to in-frame clones and leaves out a portion. The sample includes approximately 61,000 clones, 70% to 90% of them seen just once. The sample here was CD4+ or CD8+ T cells sorted from blood, taken in a trial of the OX40 agonist ivuxolimab. Source of these receptors: an adult with an advanced solid tumor such as melanoma, head and neck, liver or kidney cancer. CDR3s include the opening cysteine and the closing phenylalanine or tryptophan. The order of the fields is D gene, clone size, J gene, V gene, CDR3 protein, CDR3 DNA. D genes are given only for firm matches. Clone sizes are given selectively: once, few, many, or a class where the clone is expanded.

>TRBD1|NA|TRBJ1-2|TRBV6-5
CASSYSWTGGIYGYTF
TGTGCCAGCAGTTACTCCTGGACAGGGGGCATATATGGCTACACCTTC
>NA|NA|TRBJ1-6|TRBV15
CATSRGNNSPLHF
TGTGCCACCAGCCGGGGAAATAATTCACCCCTCCACTTT
>NA|NA|TRBJ1-4|TRBV5-5
CASSWGNFLPEKLFF
TGTGCCAGCAGCTGGGGGAACTTTCTCCCTGAAAAACTGTTTTTT
>NA|NA|TRBJ2-7|TRBV6-5
CASSYSRLGPYEQYF
TGTGCCAGCAGTTACTCGCGGCTAGGGCCCTACGAGCAGTACTTC
>TRBD1|NA|TRBJ1-4|TRBV7-9
CASSYGTGANEKLFF
TGTGCCAGCAGCTACGGGACAGGGGCTAATGAAAAACTGTTTTTT
>TRBD1|NA|TRBJ1-1|TRBV18
CASSPQGQGNTEAFF
TGTGCCAGCTCACCACAGGGACAGGGGAACACTGAAGCTTTCTTT
>NA|NA|TRBJ2-1|TRBV5-1
CASSLAPWSYNEQFF
TGCGCCAGCAGCTTGGCCCCCTGGTCCTACAATGAGCAGTTCTTC
>NA|NA|TRBJ2-3|TRBV11-2
CASSLRTGATNTQYF
TGTGCCAGCAGCTTACGTACAGGAGCGACGAATACGCAGTATTTT
>NA|NA|TRBJ2-7|TRBV7-2
CASSLAGKSYEQYF
TGTGCCAGCAGCTTAGCGGGCAAATCCTACGAGCAGTACTTC
>TRBD2|NA|TRBJ2-1|TRBV7-6
CASSPAVASGGAGEQFF
TGTGCCAGCAGCCCCGCGGTCGCTAGCGGGGGGGCAGGGGAGCAGTTCTTC
>NA|NA|TRBJ1-1|TRBV7-3
CASSEGGSSTEAFF
TGTGCCAGCAGCGAGGGGGGGTCTAGCACTGAAGCTTTCTTT
>NA|once|TRBJ2-4|TRBV4-2
CASSQENRAQNIQYF
TGTGCCAGCAGCCAAGAAAACAGGGCCCAAAACATTCAGTACTTC
>TRBD1|NA|TRBJ1-2|TRBV5-1
CASSDGTGGLTGYTF
TGCGCCAGCAGCGACGGGACAGGGGGTTTAACAGGCTACACCTTC